The entry below describes one T cell receptor beta chain. Antigen: not known. These data originate in a study of shared clonotypes between healthy human individuals. Study-wide findings and caveats: Naive subsets, compared against memory subsets, generally had larger estimated richness values. Non-shared clonotypes had lower generation probabilities than those shared by all four donors.

The V gene's germline CDR1 is MNHEY and CDR2 SMNVEV (reference sequence). This CDR3 comprises 14 residues. V was trimmed by 4 bases and J by 1 base, leaving 10 bases between them. Clones were read by immunoSEQ multiplex PCR, and TCRdb kept only the in-frame ones, dropping some. The table shows approximately 2.4 million clones, with nearly 97% occurring only once. V gene TRBV27 combines with J gene TRBJ1-1; no reliable D call. The TCR was taken from a man aged 18-30 years in good health. The sequencing sample was made of naive CD4+ T cells sorted from blood. Subset here: CD45RA+ positively selected. The CDR3 coding sequence is TGTGCCAGCAGTTCTCGGGCGAGGAACACTGAAGCTTTCTTT. Amino acids: CASSSRARNTEAFF.